This TCR beta chain was profiled in a study of blood T cell repertoires in COVID-19. Across the whole study: Acute and convalescent COVID-19 samples came from the United States, Italy and Spain. Sample material is recorded as cDNA or gDNA derived from T cells, B-cell-depleted T cells, or PBMCs.

The table came from immunoSEQ multiplex PCR; TCRdb's copy has only in-frame clones and leaves some out. The top ten clones hold about a sixth of a sample with 150,000 to 200,000 clones, roughly three quarters of them seen once. Assignment of participants to cohorts was predicated upon participant-reported clinical history. The CDR3 extends over 16 amino acids. Trimming removed 1 base at V and 8 bases at J, with 15 bases between. Germline loops: CDR1 MGHRA, CDR2 YSYEKL. The sequenced sample consisted of PBMCs or T cells enriched from blood (not recorded which). The V gene is TRBV4-1, the J gene TRBJ1-6, with a tentative D call TRBD1 (5 bases). This receptor was obtained from a woman between 45 and 65 years old with acute COVID-19. CDR3 bases: TGCGCCAGCAGCCAAGGTAGCGGGGCGGATGATTCACCCCTCCACTTT. Residues: CASSQGSGADDSPLHF.